This record looks at one T cell receptor (beta chain) sequence and its context. No antigen is known for it. No base qualities exist here, and no much larger clone lies one base off it. This entry is derived from a study of T-cell memory formation after mild COVID-19 listed by TCRdb under 2021. Background for the entire study: TCR sequence clusters from the two donors were largely donor specific. Longitudinal TCRalpha and TCRbeta repertoire sequencing tracked T-cell clones expanding and contracting after mild COVID-19 in two donors. Two young, previously healthy adult volunteers, one female and one male, were included in the cohort.

Sequencing relied on an Illumina NovaSeq 6000. TCRalpha and TCRbeta cDNA libraries were built by 5'RACE with constant-segment primers, adding sample barcodes and unique molecular identifiers. Trizol reagent was used to extract RNA from every sample. The libraries were amplified in two PCR steps, and the second step added a second sample barcode and Illumina TruSeq adapters. Sequencing of the libraries was done on an Illumina NovaSeq, producing 2 x 150 bp paired-end reads. The published analysis was carried out like this. Reads were demultiplexed and collapsed into UMI-guided consensus sequences with migec v1.2.7. Using mixcr v2.1.11, UMI consensuses were aligned to TRA and TRB V and J templates and then assembled into clonotypes. Clonotypes were classified as expanded or contracted when called significant by both edgeR and NoisET, with noise models trained on biological replicates. edgeR calls used a false discovery rate-adjusted p below 0.01 and a log2 fold-change threshold of 1. As an exploratory analysis of dynamics, max-normalized trajectories of the 1000 most abundant clonotypes were examined by PCA with hierarchical clustering. The CD4 or CD8 phenotype of responding clones was assigned using the separately sequenced CD4+ and CD8+ repertoires. The public reads were reprocessed in TCRdb via fastp at Q25 and MiXCR, keeping in-frame beta chains. Entries that share a CDR3 protein sequence are merged under the most common genes and DNA. It is TCRdb's table, rather than the study itself, that gives the V and J calls and clone size. Present in this sample are 150,000 or so distinct CDR3 sequences, around 10% of which were seen just once. About 3.5% of the sample belongs to the ten largest clones.

General findings and caveats noted by the study authors: Clones contracting from day 15 to 85 had balanced CD4/CD8 phenotypes, while a second wave expanding from day 15 to 37 was biased towards CD4+. SARS-CoV-2 specificity of the second-wave clones peaking on day 37 was not confirmed. Some responding clones were detected in pre-infection memory, suggesting pre-existing cross-reactive memory T cells joined the SARS-CoV-2 response. Only a couple of mild cases were covered in the study, and larger cohorts including severe cases with pre-infection samples were considered necessary. Contracting CD4+ clones appeared mostly in the CM and EM memory subsets, whereas CD8+ clones were enriched in EMRA.

PBMCs were isolated by Ficoll-Paque density gradient centrifugation. The CDR3 has 14 amino acids, counting the end cysteine and phenylalanine. The retained sequence is limited to the CDR3, 42 bases, with the frame set at the first base. Taken from the germline V gene, the CDR1 and CDR2 loops are SGHTA and FQGNSA. V and J lose 0 bases and 5 bases, and a span of 10 bases separates them. The sequence is built from TRBV7-2 and TRBJ2-5; the D region is possibly TRBD1 or TRBD2, each matching across 6 bases. The receptor was derived from a man between 18 and 35 years old who had mild COVID-19 (a few samples of this study predate the infection). The sample titles of this study are shuffled in the database, so cell type and time point are left out; the donor was told from shared clones. Source material: PBMCs or a T cell subset sorted from them (not recorded which). The DNA reads as follows: TGTGCCAGCAGCTTAGCCGGGGGCCGGGAGACCCAGTACTTC. Translated, this gives CASSLAGGRETQYF.